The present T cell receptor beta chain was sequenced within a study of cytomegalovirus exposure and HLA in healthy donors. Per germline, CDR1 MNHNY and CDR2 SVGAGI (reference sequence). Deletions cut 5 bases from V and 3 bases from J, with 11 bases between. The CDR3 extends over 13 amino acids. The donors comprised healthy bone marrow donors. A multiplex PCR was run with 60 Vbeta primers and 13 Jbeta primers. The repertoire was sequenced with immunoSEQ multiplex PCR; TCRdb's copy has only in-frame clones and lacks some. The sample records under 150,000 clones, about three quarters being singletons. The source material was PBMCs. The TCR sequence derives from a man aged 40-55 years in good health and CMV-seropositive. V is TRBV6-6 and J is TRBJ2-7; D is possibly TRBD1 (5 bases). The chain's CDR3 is CASSPREGYEQYF. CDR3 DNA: TGTGCCAGCAGTCCCAGGGAAGGCTACGAGCAGTACTTC.